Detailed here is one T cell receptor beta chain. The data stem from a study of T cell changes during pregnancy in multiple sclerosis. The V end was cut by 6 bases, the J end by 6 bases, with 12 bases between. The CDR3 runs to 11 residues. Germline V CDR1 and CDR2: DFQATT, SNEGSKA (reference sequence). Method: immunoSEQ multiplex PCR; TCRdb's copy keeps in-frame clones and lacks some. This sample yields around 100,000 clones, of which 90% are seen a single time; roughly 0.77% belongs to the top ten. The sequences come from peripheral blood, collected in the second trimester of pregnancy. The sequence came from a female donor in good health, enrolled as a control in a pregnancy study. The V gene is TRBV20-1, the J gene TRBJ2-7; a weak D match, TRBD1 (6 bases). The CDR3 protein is CSARRGFEQYF. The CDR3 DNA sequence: TGCAGTGCCAGAAGGGGGTTCGAGCAGTACTTC.